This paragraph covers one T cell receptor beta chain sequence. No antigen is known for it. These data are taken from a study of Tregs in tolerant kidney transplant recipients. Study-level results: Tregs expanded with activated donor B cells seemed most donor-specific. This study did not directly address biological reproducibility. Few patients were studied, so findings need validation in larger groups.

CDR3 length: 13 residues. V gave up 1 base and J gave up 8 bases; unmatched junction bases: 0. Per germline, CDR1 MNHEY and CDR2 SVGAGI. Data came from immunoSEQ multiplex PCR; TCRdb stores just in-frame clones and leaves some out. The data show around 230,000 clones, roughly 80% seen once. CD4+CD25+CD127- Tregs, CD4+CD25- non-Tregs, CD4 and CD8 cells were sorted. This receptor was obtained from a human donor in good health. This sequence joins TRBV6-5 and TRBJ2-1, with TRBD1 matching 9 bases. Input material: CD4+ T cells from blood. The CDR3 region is CASSYWTGDEQFF. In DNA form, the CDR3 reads TGTGCCAGCAGTTACTGGACAGGGGATGAGCAGTTCTTC.